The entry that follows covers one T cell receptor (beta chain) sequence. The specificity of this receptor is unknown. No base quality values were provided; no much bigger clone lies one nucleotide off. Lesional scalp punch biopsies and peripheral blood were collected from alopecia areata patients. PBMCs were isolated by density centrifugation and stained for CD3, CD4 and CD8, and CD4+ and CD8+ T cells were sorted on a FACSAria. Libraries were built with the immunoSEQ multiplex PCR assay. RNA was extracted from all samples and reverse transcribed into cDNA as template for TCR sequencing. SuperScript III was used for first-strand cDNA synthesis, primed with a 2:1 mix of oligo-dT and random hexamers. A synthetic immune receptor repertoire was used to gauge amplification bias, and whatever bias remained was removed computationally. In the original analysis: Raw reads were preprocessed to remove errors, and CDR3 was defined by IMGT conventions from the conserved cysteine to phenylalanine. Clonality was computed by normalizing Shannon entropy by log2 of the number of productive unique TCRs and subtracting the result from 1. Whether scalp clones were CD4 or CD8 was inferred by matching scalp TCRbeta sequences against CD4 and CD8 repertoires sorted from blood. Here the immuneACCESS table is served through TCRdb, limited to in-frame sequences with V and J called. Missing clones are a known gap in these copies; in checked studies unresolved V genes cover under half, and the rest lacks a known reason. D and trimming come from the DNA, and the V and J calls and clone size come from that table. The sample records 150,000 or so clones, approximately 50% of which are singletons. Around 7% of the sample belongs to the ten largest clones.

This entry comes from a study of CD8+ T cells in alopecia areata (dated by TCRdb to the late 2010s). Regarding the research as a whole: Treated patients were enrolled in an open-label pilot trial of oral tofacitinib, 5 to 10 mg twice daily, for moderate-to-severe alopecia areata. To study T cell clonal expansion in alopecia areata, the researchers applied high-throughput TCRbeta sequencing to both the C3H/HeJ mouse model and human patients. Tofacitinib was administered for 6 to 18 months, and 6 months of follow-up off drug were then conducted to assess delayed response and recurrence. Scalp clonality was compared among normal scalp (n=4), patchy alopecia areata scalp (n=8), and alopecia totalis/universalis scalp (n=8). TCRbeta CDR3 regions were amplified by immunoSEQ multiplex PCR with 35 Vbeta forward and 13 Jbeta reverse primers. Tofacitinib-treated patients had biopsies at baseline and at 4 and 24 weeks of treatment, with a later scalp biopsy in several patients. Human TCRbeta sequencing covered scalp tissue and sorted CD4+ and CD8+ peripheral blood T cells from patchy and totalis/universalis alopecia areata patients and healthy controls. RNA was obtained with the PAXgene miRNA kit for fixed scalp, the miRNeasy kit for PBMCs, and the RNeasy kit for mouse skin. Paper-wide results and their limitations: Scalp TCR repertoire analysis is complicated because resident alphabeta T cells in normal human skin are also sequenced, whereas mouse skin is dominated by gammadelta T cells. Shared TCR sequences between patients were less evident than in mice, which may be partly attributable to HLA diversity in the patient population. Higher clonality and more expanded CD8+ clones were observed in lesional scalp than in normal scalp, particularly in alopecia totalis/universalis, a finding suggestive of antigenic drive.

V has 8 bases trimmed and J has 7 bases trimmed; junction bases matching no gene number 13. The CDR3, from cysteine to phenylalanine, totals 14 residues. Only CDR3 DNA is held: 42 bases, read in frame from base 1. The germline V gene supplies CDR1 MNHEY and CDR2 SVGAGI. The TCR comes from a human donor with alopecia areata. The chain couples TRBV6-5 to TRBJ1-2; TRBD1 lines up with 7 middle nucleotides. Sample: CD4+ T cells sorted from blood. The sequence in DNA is TGTGCCAGCCGGGAGACAGGGTTTTCGCGTGGCTACACCTTC. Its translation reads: CASRETGFSRGYTF.